A single sample is the source of the 32 T cell receptor beta chains below, sequenced in a study of shared clonotypes between healthy human individuals. Measured with immunoSEQ multiplex PCR; TCRdb has only the in-frame clones, and not every one. The data show roughly 2.1 million clones, 85% to 95% seen once. Only CD45RO-negative cells positively selected for CCR7 counted as naive CD8 cells, so terminally differentiated effector memory CD45RA+ cells were excluded. What was sequenced was naive CD8+ T cells from PBMCs. The receptor set was obtained from a man aged 18 to 29 in good health. Some clones in this sample may be carry-over from other donors' samples.

The chain carries TRBV7-9 and TRBJ2-7; 8 positions match TRBD2. Trimming at V came to 7 bases and at J to 4 bases, leaving 6 bases not matched to a gene. CDR3 length: 13 residues. Germline lookup yields CDR1 SEHNR and CDR2 FQNEAQ (reference sequence). The CDR3 DNA is TGTGCCAGCACCGGGACTAGTGAATACGAGCAGTACTTC. This codes for CASTGTSEYEQYF.

This clone occurred once. This rearrangement joins TRBV9 to TRBJ2-7; D uncertain. From germline, CDR1 is SGDLS and CDR2 YYNGEE. Trimming stripped 0 bases from V and 2 bases from J, with 9 bases between. This CDR3 has 14 amino acids. The CDR3 reads CASSVEIQTYEQYF. In DNA, the CDR3 is TGTGCCAGCAGCGTAGAGATCCAAACCTACGAGCAGTACTTC.

This chain joins TRBV7-2 and TRBJ1-5; unclear D gene. Germline-derived CDR1 and CDR2 are SGHTA and FQGNSA. This CDR3 comprises 14 residues. The V gene lost 9 bases and the J gene lost 1 base, with 13 bases spanning the gap. CDR3 amino acids: CASAARESNQPQHF. CDR3 nucleotide sequence: TGTGCCAGTGCGGCGAGGGAAAGCAATCAGCCCCAGCATTTT.

The rearrangement uses TRBV15 and TRBJ2-7; TRBD1 or TRBD2 may be the D gene (5 bases each). Between the trimmed V and J ends, which lost 1 base and 0 bases, there was a span of 10 bases. CDR1 LNHNV and CDR2 YYDKDF come from the germline V gene (reference sequence). The CDR3 has 15 amino acids. CDR3 bases: TGTGCCACCAGCAGAGTCGGGACCAACTCCTACGAGCAGTACTTC. Its protein product is CATSRVGTNSYEQYF. Together with reference TRBV15 and TRBJ2-7, the CDR3 gives the full variable domain: DAMVIQNPRYQVTQFGKPVTLSCSQTLNHNVMYWYQQKSSQAPKLLFHYYDKDFNNEADTPDNFQSRRPNTSFCFLDIRSPGLGDTAMYLCATSRVGTNSYEQYFGPGTRLTVT.

This chain uses TRBV2 with TRBJ2-7; 7 nucleotides match TRBD2. Germline loops: CDR1 SNHLY, CDR2 FYNNEI. This CDR3 contains 15 residues. V was clipped by 7 bases and J by 1 base; unmatched bases: 10. The CDR3 nucleotides read TGTGCCAGCAACAATTTAGCGGGCGGATCCTACGAGCAGTACTTC. Translating gives CASNNLAGGSYEQYF.

Points on this clone: Other nucleotide sequences in the sample specify the same CDR3. The J gene is TRBJ2-7, the V gene TRBV28; D is unclear. Germline V gene sequence: CDR1 MDHEN, CDR2 SYDVKM. The CDR3 covers 14 residues. Trimming left V 1 base short and J 2 bases short, with 9 bases between. CDR3 sequence reads: CASSLSGSTYEQYF. CDR3 nucleotide sequence: TGTGCCAGCAGTTTATCGGGCAGCACCTACGAGCAGTACTTC.

The chain is built from TRBV6-1 and TRBJ2-7; possibly TRBD2 for D (5 bases). With 4 bases removed from V and 3 bases from J, the gap between germline ends came to 19 bases. CDR3 length: 16 residues. From germline, CDR1 is MNHNS and CDR2 SASEGT. The CDR3, as DNA: TGTGCCAGCAGTGCACCTTCTCGAGCGGAAAACTACGAGCAGTACTTC. Encoded protein: CASSAPSRAENYEQYF.

CDR3 sequence: CASTVTSAGANVLTF. The CDR3 DNA is TGTGCCAGCACCGTGACTTCAGCTGGGGCCAACGTCCTGACTTTC. The V and J genes are TRBV7-9 and TRBJ2-6; no clear D. There are 15 residues in the CDR3. Trimming cost V 7 bases and J 2 bases, with 12 bases left between them. The V gene's germline CDR1 is SEHNR and CDR2 FQNEAQ (reference sequence).

The rearrangement joins TRBV20-1 to TRBJ1-2, with D possibly being TRBD1 (5 bases). CDR1 and CDR2 (germline): DFQATT, SNEGSKA (reference sequence). Trimming removed 6 bases from V and 10 bases from J, with 12 bases in between. The CDR3 totals 10 residues. The CDR3 nucleotides read TGCAGTGCGCGAGTGGGGCACTACACCTTC. Protein: CSARVGHYTF.

This clone was counted once. J is TRBJ2-7 and V is TRBV10-2; 7 positions agree with TRBD1. Losses at the gene ends were 9 bases for V and 0 bases for J; bases not matched to a gene: 8. Germline V gene lookup returns CDR1 WSHSY and CDR2 SAAADI. The CDR3 runs 14 residues. CDR3 residues: CASGGQSSSYEQYF. The CDR3 DNA sequence: TGCGCCAGTGGGGGACAGTCCAGCTCCTACGAGCAGTACTTC.

This clone appeared once. This chain uses TRBV15 with TRBJ2-3; 7 nucleotides line up with TRBD2. The trim removed 4 bases at V and 3 bases at J, leaving 4 bases unmatched. Germline V CDR1 and CDR2: LNHNV, YYDKDF (reference sequence). The CDR3 has 14 amino acids. CDR3 protein: CATSTVLATDTQYF. The CDR3 bases are TGTGCCACCAGCACCGTACTAGCGACAGATACGCAGTATTTT.

The V gene is TRBV15, the J gene TRBJ1-1; D gene ambiguous. The ends were cut back, 0 bases at V and 4 bases at J, with 18 bases in the middle. The CDR3 spans 17 residues. CDR1 and CDR2 from the germline V gene are LNHNV and YYDKDF (reference sequence). This CDR3 is CATSRDLRTSPGTEAFF. The CDR3, as DNA: TGTGCCACCAGCAGAGATCTCAGGACTTCCCCGGGCACTGAAGCTTTCTTT.

This clone was counted once. This chain links TRBV30 with TRBJ1-5, with D maybe TRBD1 (5 bases). This CDR3 comprises 15 residues. V lost 3 bases and J 3 bases, leaving 15 bases between the germline ends. CDR1 is GTSNPN and CDR2 is SVGIG in the germline V gene (reference sequence). The CDR3 protein is CAWRPKGRNNQPQHF. The DNA for the CDR3 is TGTGCCTGGAGGCCCAAGGGACGAAACAATCAGCCCCAGCATTTT.

This chain uses TRBV9 with TRBJ2-1, with 8 nucleotides matching TRBD2. CDR3 size: 15 residues. The germline V gene encodes CDR1 SGDLS and CDR2 YYNGEE. V lost 4 bases to trimming and J lost 5 bases; unmatched junction nucleotides: 8. DNA for the CDR3: TGTGCCAGCAGCTTACATAGCGGGAACGACAATGAGCAGTTCTTC. Protein sequence: CASSLHSGNDNEQFF.

The chain links TRBV29-1 to TRBJ2-3; D is undetermined. Per germline, CDR1 SQVTM and CDR2 ANQGSEA. Trimming removed 2 bases from V and 0 bases from J, with 3 bases in between. This CDR3 is built from 12 residues. CDR3 DNA: TGCAGCGTTGAAACGAGCACAGATACGCAGTATTTT. Its protein product is CSVETSTDTQYF.

The chain employs TRBV7-9 and TRBJ2-1, with D perhaps TRBD1 or TRBD2 (6 bases each). Germline V gene lookup returns CDR1 SEHNR and CDR2 FQNEAQ (reference sequence). The CDR3 runs to 16 residues. The V gene lost 2 bases and the J gene lost 3 bases, with 14 bases spanning the gap. In nucleotides, the CDR3 is TGTGCCAGCAGCTTACTGCTGGGGGGCGTCTACAATGAGCAGTTCTTC. Translation: CASSLLLGGVYNEQFF.

V is TRBV4-1 and J is TRBJ1-6; TRBD1 matches at 9 bases. The CDR3 runs to 14 residues. The germline CDR1 and CDR2 sequences are MGHRA and YSYEKL. J lost 8 bases, V lost 5 bases, and 4 bases had no gene match. The CDR3 loop is CASSSGTGYSPLHF. CDR3 nucleotides: TGCGCCAGCAGCTCCGGGACAGGGTATTCACCCCTCCACTTT.

With regard to this clone: Other DNA sequences in this sample translate to the same CDR3. The gene calls are TRBV7-9 and TRBJ1-1, with D unresolved. This CDR3 is built from 14 residues. V was shortened by 1 base and J by 0 bases, with 6 bases between the two germline ends. The V gene's germline CDR1 is SEHNR and CDR2 FQNEAQ (reference sequence). CDR3 residues: CASSLGEVNTEAFF. The CDR3 DNA follows: TGTGCCAGCAGCTTAGGAGAGGTGAACACTGAAGCTTTCTTT.

This clone was seen a single time. The chain combines TRBV28 with TRBJ2-3; no definite D call. Trimming stripped 11 bases from V and 2 bases from J, with 17 bases between. CDR1 is MDHEN, CDR2 SYDVKM, per germline. The CDR3 loop spans 14 amino acids. CDR3 sequence: CAANLNKHTDTQYF. The DNA of the CDR3 is TGTGCCGCCAACCTGAACAAGCACACAGATACGCAGTATTTT.

J is TRBJ2-7 and V is TRBV9; TRBD1 matches 8 bases. CDR1 and CDR2 from the germline V gene are SGDLS and YYNGEE. The V segment lost 1 base and the J segment 4 bases; nucleotides outside the gene matches: 13. There are 17 residues in the CDR3. Here the CDR3 reads CASSVNPRTGISYEQYF. CDR3 DNA: TGTGCCAGCAGCGTAAACCCCAGGACAGGGATTTCTTACGAGCAGTACTTC.

In its sample, this clone was seen once. The genes are TRBV18 and TRBJ2-7, with D perhaps matching TRBD1 (6 bases). The germline CDR1 and CDR2 sequences are KGHSH and LQKENI. Between the trimmed V and J ends, which lost 6 bases and 5 bases, there was a span of 14 bases. This CDR3 region has 13 residues. The CDR3 region has the DNA TGTGCCAGCTCCCCCGACAGGACCCACGAGCAGTACTTC. Amino acid sequence: CASSPDRTHEQYF.

This sequence joins TRBV4-1 and TRBJ2-3, with 8 bases aligning to TRBD1. Germline loops: CDR1 MGHRA, CDR2 YSYEKL. V shed 0 bases and J 4 bases; nucleotides not matched to a gene: 6. There are 16 residues in the CDR3. The CDR3 DNA is TGCGCCAGCAGCCAAGAAGACAGGGGTAGAGCAGATACGCAGTATTTT. This translates into CASSQEDRGRADTQYF.

The chain combines TRBV19 with TRBJ2-6; D call uncertain. The germline V gene encodes CDR1 LNHDA and CDR2 SQIVND (reference sequence). CDR3 length: 15 amino acids. The V and J ends lost 1 base and 0 bases respectively, with 4 bases between them. Here the CDR3 DNA reads TGTGCCAGTAGTATAGTTCTCTCTGGGGCCAACGTCCTGACTTTC. Its protein product is CASSIVLSGANVLTF.

The chain combines TRBV5-8 with TRBJ1-5; no definite D call. Germline CDR1 and CDR2: SGHTS and YDEGEE. V lost 4 bases and J lost 1, with 15 bases in between. The CDR3 is made up of 16 amino acids. CDR3 nucleotides: TGTGCCAGCAGCCGCCTACGGACGAGAAGCAATCAGCCCCAGCATTTT. Translation: CASSRLRTRSNQPQHF.

The V gene is TRBV28, the J gene TRBJ2-1, with 7 positions matching TRBD1. CDR1 and CDR2 from the germline V gene are MDHEN and SYDVKM. The CDR3 is 15 residues long. V was clipped by 5 bases and J by 4 bases; unmatched bases: 8. CDR3 sequence reads: CASSPGTATYNEQFF. Written as DNA, the CDR3 is TGTGCCAGCAGTCCCGGGACAGCCACTTACAATGAGCAGTTCTTC.

This chain uses TRBV14 with TRBJ2-7; D might be TRBD2 (8 bases). Trimming removed 4 bases from V and 3 bases from J, with 31 bases in between. Germline CDR1 and CDR2: SGHDN and FVKESK. The CDR3 consists of 20 residues. CDR3: CASSPLAGRSKPGTDYEQYF. The CDR3 coding sequence is TGTGCCAGCAGCCCCTTAGCGGGACGGTCGAAGCCCGGGACAGACTACGAGCAGTACTTC.

The chain joins TRBV7-8 to TRBJ1-3; tentative D call: TRBD1 (6 bases). The germline V gene encodes CDR1 SGHVS and CDR2 FQNEAQ. The CDR3 consists of 18 residues. Trimming stripped 3 bases from V and 0 bases from J, with 18 bases between. The CDR3 DNA reads as TGTGCCAGCAGCTTTTTGGGACACCCAGCACCCTCTGGAAACACCATATATTTT. Residues: CASSFLGHPAPSGNTIYF.

The chain employs TRBV19 and TRBJ2-3; 8 positions match TRBD1. Germline values: CDR1 LNHDA, CDR2 SQIVND (reference sequence). This CDR3 has 13 amino acids. The ends lost 10 bases at V and 2 bases at J; junction bases unmatched: 5. The CDR3 bases are TGTGCCACGACAGGGGCGTACACAGATACGCAGTATTTT. Protein sequence: CATTGAYTDTQYF.

This rearrangement joins TRBV15 to TRBJ1-4, with D possibly TRBD1 on 5 matching bases. Germline CDR1 is LNHNV and CDR2 is YYDKDF (reference sequence). The CDR3 has 17 residues. V was pared by 0 bases and J by 0 bases, with 11 bases between. Written as DNA, the CDR3 is TGTGCCACCAGCAGAGATGGGACCAGCGCAACTAATGAAAAACTGTTTTTT. Its translation: CATSRDGTSATNEKLFF.

The chain carries TRBV28 and TRBJ2-5, with TRBD2 matching 12 bases. Germline lookup yields CDR1 MDHEN and CDR2 SYDVKM. The CDR3 covers 18 residues. V was clipped by 2 bases and J by 5 bases; unmatched bases: 12. The CDR3, as DNA: TGTGCCAGCAGTTTAAGCCTAGCGGGAGGGGCCAACCGGGAGACCCAGTACTTC. Its translation: CASSLSLAGGANRETQYF.

The gene calls are TRBV7-9 and TRBJ1-5; the D gene is possibly TRBD1 (5 bases). The CDR3 loop spans 18 amino acids. Germline CDR1 and CDR2: SEHNR and FQNEAQ (reference sequence). Trimming took 4 bases from V and 2 from J, leaving 21 bases between them. The CDR3 reads CASSSSGAGTLGNQPQHF. The CDR3 DNA reads as TGTGCCAGCAGCTCCTCCGGGGCAGGGACCCTGGGCAATCAGCCCCAGCATTTT. The entire variable domain, with the rest obtained from reference TRBV7-9 and TRBJ1-5, is as follows: DTGVSQNPRHKITKRGQNVTFRCDPISEHNRLYWYRQTLGQGPEFLTYFQNEAQLEKSRLLSDRFSAERPKGSFSTLEIQRTEQGDSAMYLCASSSSGAGTLGNQPQHFGDGTRLSIL.

V is TRBV7-6 and J is TRBJ2-5; 7 positions agree with TRBD2. The CDR3 runs to 15 residues. Germline V gives CDR1 SGHVS, CDR2 FNYEAQ. V lost 1 base to trimming and J lost 5 bases; unmatched junction nucleotides: 7. The DNA of the CDR3 is TGTGCCAGCAGCTTAGGAGTCGGGAGGAAGGAGACCCAGTACTTC. As protein: CASSLGVGRKETQYF.